These T cell receptor beta chains were read from a single sample in a study of CD8 T cells in Susac syndrome. TCRdb called the immunoSEQ multiplex PCR reads again in MiXCR, with one record for every CDR3 protein. The table lists 250,000 or so distinct CDR3 sequences, about 93% of them singletons. Sequences were obtained from CD4+ T cells from PBMCs. These receptors originate from a human donor with multiple sclerosis. CDR3s include the opening cysteine and the closing phenylalanine or tryptophan. D genes are given only for firm matches. Rows give clone size only sometimes, using once, few, many, or a class for an expanded clone.

d_gene: .; j_gene: TRBJ2-1; abundance: .; v_gene: TRBV5-6; CDR3aa: CASSRTGKHEQFF; CDR3nt: TGTGCCAGCAGCCGCACGGGGAAGCATGAGCAGTTCTTC
d_gene: .; j_gene: TRBJ2-5; abundance: .; v_gene: TRBV9; CDR3aa: CASSGGSVETQYF; CDR3nt: TGTGCCAGCAGCGGGGGGTCGGTAGAGACCCAGTACTTC
d_gene: TRBD1; j_gene: TRBJ1-2; abundance: .; v_gene: TRBV3-1; CDR3aa: CASSQTSGQYGYTF; CDR3nt: TGTGCCAGCAGCCAGACCTCGGGACAGTATGGCTACACCTTC
d_gene: .; j_gene: TRBJ2-3; abundance: .; v_gene: TRBV5-6; CDR3aa: CASSFASGSTDTQYF; CDR3nt: TGTGCCAGCAGCTTTGCCTCGGGGAGCACAGATACGCAGTATTTT
d_gene: .; j_gene: TRBJ1-1; abundance: .; v_gene: TRBV12-5; CDR3aa: CASGLPGEAFF; CDR3nt: TGTGCTAGTGGTTTGCCTGGGGAAGCTTTCTTT
d_gene: .; j_gene: TRBJ1-1; abundance: .; v_gene: TRBV4-1; CDR3aa: CASSPSTGVMNTEAFF; CDR3nt: TGCGCCAGCAGCCCTAGCACCGGTGTAATGAACACTGAAGCTTTCTTT
d_gene: TRBD1; j_gene: TRBJ2-7; abundance: once; v_gene: TRBV7-2; CDR3aa: CASSFGTGPYEQYF; CDR3nt: TGTGCCAGCAGCTTCGGGACAGGGCCGTACGAGCAGTACTTC
d_gene: .; j_gene: TRBJ2-3; abundance: .; v_gene: TRBV20-1; CDR3aa: CSAPDRATDTQYF; CDR3nt: TGCAGTGCTCCGGACAGAGCCACAGATACGCAGTATTTT
d_gene: .; j_gene: TRBJ2-1; abundance: .; v_gene: TRBV6-2/TRBV6-3; CDR3aa: CASSPHPGAPSYNEQFF; CDR3nt: TGTGCCAGCAGCCCTCACCCAGGGGCCCCGTCCTACAATGAGCAGTTCTTC
d_gene: TRBD1; j_gene: TRBJ1-6; abundance: .; v_gene: TRBV30; CDR3aa: CACQGDRVSSPLHF; CDR3nt: TGTGCCTGTCAAGGGGACAGGGTGAGTTCACCCCTCCACTTT
d_gene: TRBD1; j_gene: TRBJ1-1; abundance: .; v_gene: TRBV20-1; CDR3aa: CSARGGQLNTEAFF; CDR3nt: TGCAGTGCTAGAGGGGGACAGTTGAACACTGAAGCTTTCTTT
d_gene: TRBD1; j_gene: TRBJ1-5; abundance: .; v_gene: TRBV10-3; CDR3aa: CAIRKGAGQPQHF; CDR3nt: TGTGCCATCAGAAAGGGGGCGGGTCAGCCCCAGCATTTT
d_gene: .; j_gene: TRBJ1-6; abundance: .; v_gene: TRBV28; CDR3aa: CASLGLTNSPLHF; CDR3nt: TGTGCCAGCCTTGGACTCACTAATTCACCCCTCCACTTT
d_gene: .; j_gene: TRBJ1-5; abundance: .; v_gene: TRBV10-3; CDR3aa: CAISESTKDGWGNQPQHF; CDR3nt: TGTGCCATCAGTGAGTCGACAAAAGACGGCTGGGGCAATCAGCCCCAGCATTTT
d_gene: .; j_gene: TRBJ1-2; abundance: .; v_gene: TRBV7-2; CDR3aa: CASSRPGQGYGYTF; CDR3nt: TGTGCCAGCAGCCGACCGGGGCAGGGCTATGGCTACACCTTC
d_gene: TRBD2; j_gene: TRBJ2-7; abundance: .; v_gene: TRBV3-1; CDR3aa: CASSQCSDGRHSYEQYF; CDR3nt: TGTGCCAGCAGCCAATGTTCCGACGGGAGGCACTCCTACGAGCAGTACTTC
d_gene: .; j_gene: TRBJ1-4; abundance: .; v_gene: TRBV29-1; CDR3aa: CSVGASAAEKLFF; CDR3nt: TGCAGCGTTGGGGCCTCGGCGGCCGAAAAACTGTTTTTT
d_gene: TRBD1; j_gene: TRBJ1-4; abundance: .; v_gene: TRBV29-1; CDR3aa: CSVGSVQGDEKLFF; CDR3nt: TGCAGCGTTGGGTCGGTACAGGGGGATGAAAAACTGTTTTTT
d_gene: .; j_gene: TRBJ2-3; abundance: .; v_gene: TRBV3-1; CDR3aa: CASSRIEGPHPGTSTDTQYF; CDR3nt: TGTGCCAGCAGCCGCATTGAGGGCCCCCATCCGGGCACTAGCACAGATACGCAGTATTTT
d_gene: .; j_gene: TRBJ1-2; abundance: .; v_gene: TRBV12-3/TRBV12-4; CDR3aa: CTSSLKGDHGYTF; CDR3nt: TGTACCAGCAGTTTGAAAGGGGATCATGGCTACACCTTC
d_gene: TRBD1; j_gene: TRBJ1-1; abundance: .; v_gene: TRBV6-6; CDR3aa: CASSYGRGEAFF; CDR3nt: TGTGCCAGCAGTTACGGCAGGGGGGAAGCTTTCTTT
d_gene: .; j_gene: TRBJ1-1; abundance: once; v_gene: TRBV3-1; CDR3aa: CASSPLAGNTEAFF; CDR3nt: TGTGCCAGCAGCCCCCTGGCAGGGAACACTGAAGCTTTCTTT
d_gene: .; j_gene: TRBJ2-7; abundance: .; v_gene: TRBV5-1; CDR3aa: CASSSAGGYEQYF; CDR3nt: TGCGCCAGCAGCTCGGCAGGGGGGTACGAGCAGTACTTC
d_gene: TRBD1; j_gene: TRBJ2-5; abundance: .; v_gene: TRBV12-3/TRBV12-4; CDR3aa: CASSPGQGRGETQYF; CDR3nt: TGTGCCAGCAGTCCGGGACAGGGGCGGGGGGAGACCCAGTACTTC
d_gene: .; j_gene: TRBJ2-2; abundance: .; v_gene: TRBV28; CDR3aa: CARGPRANTGELFF; CDR3nt: TGTGCCAGGGGGCCACGGGCGAACACCGGGGAGCTGTTTTTT
d_gene: .; j_gene: TRBJ1-1; abundance: .; v_gene: TRBV9; CDR3aa: CASSATPGYTEAFF; CDR3nt: TGTGCCAGCAGCGCAACGCCAGGTTACACTGAAGCTTTCTTT
d_gene: TRBD2; j_gene: TRBJ2-1; abundance: .; v_gene: TRBV12-3/TRBV12-4; CDR3aa: CASRNLAGGYNEQFF; CDR3nt: TGTGCCAGCAGGAATCTAGCGGGGGGCTACAATGAGCAGTTCTTC
d_gene: .; j_gene: TRBJ1-1; abundance: .; v_gene: TRBV5-1; CDR3aa: CASSLDQGPGVNTEAFF; CDR3nt: TGCGCCAGCAGCTTGGATCAGGGGCCAGGGGTGAACACTGAAGCTTTCTTT